The 25 T cell receptor beta chains presented below share a single source sample, sequenced in a study of blood T cells in healthy people across ages. Through a sample-barcoded 5' primer and a J-beta primer mix, a second PCR was run for 7 to 11 cycles. MiXCR was run by TCRdb on the 5' RACE reads, yielding one entry per CDR3 protein. The sample shows 1.5 million to 2 million distinct CDR3 sequences, just under 50% of them seen only once. The sequencing input was blood. All receptors derive from a woman aged 35 to 49 in good health.

The CDR3 spells CATSDPRQGLGETQYF. CDR3 DNA: TGTGCCACCAGTGATCCCCGACAGGGTTTAGGGGAGACCCAGTACTTC. The V call is TRBV24-1, the J call TRBJ2-5, with 7 bases lining up with TRBD1. The V gene's germline CDR1 is KGHDR and CDR2 SFDVKD. CDR3 length: 16 residues. Trimming at V came to 3 bases and at J to 5 bases, leaving 11 bases not matched to a gene.

V usage is TRBV24-1 and J usage is TRBJ1-6; TRBD1 is a possible D gene (5 bases). Trimming took off 7 bases at V and 14 bases at J, with 14 bases between the two ends. From germline, CDR1 is KGHDR and CDR2 SFDVKD. CDR3 length equals 12 residues. As DNA, the CDR3 is TGTGCCACCAGCGGCGGGTCGGGGGCCCTCCACTTT. This encodes CATSGGSGALHF.

This clonotype was recorded at least ten times. The chain couples TRBV5-1 to TRBJ2-4, with TRBD2 identical over 13 bases. V lost 0 bases to trimming and J lost 0 bases; unmatched junction nucleotides: 9. Looked up from germline, CDR1 is SGHRS and CDR2 is YFSETQ. The CDR3 is 20 amino acids. The CDR3 DNA reads TGCGCCAGCAGCTTGGCCACGACTAGCGGGGGGACCCTAGCCAAAAACATTCAGTACTTC. Encoded protein: CASSLATTSGGTLAKNIQYF.

This clonotype was counted a few times. The rearrangement uses TRBV7-2 and TRBJ2-7; D may correspond to TRBD1 or TRBD2 (6 bases each). From germline, CDR1 is SGHTA and CDR2 FQGNSA. V lost 6 bases and J 5 bases, leaving 17 bases between the germline ends. The CDR3 spans 14 residues. The CDR3 DNA reads as TGTGCCAGCAGTGGAGGGGGAGCACTCCACGAGCAGTACTTC. Its protein is CASSGGGALHEQYF.

This clonotype came up a few times. The chain is built from TRBV20-1 and TRBJ2-5, with D unclear. Deletions cut 5 bases from V and 0 bases from J, with 10 bases between. Germline V gene lookup returns CDR1 DFQATT and CDR2 SNEGSKA (reference sequence). CDR3 length: 13 amino acids. The CDR3 DNA follows: TGCAGTGCTTTCTCATTGTACCAAGAGACCCAGTACTTC. Protein: CSAFSLYQETQYF.

The chain recombines TRBV2 with TRBJ2-3; tentatively, D is TRBD1 (6 bases). CDR3 length equals 13 residues. The germline V and J ends were trimmed by 6 bases and 5 bases, with 12 bases remaining between them. From germline, CDR1 is SNHLY and CDR2 FYNNEI. This CDR3 is CASRYRVGDTQYF. The CDR3 region has the DNA TGTGCCAGCAGGTACAGGGTTGGAGATACGCAGTATTTT. Filled out from reference TRBV2 and TRBJ2-3, the complete variable domain reads EPEVTQTPSHQVTQMGQEVILRCVPISNHLYFYWYRQILGQKVEFLVSFYNNEISEKSEIFDDQFSVERPDGSNFTLKIRSTKLEDSAMYFCASRYRVGDTQYFGPGTRLTVL.

This chain connects TRBV29-1 to TRBJ2-5; 7 nucleotides line up with TRBD1. V trimming: 2 bases; J trimming: 7 bases; junction bases outside the gene matches: 10. Germline V CDR1 and CDR2: SQVTM, ANQGSEA. The CDR3 runs 14 residues. This CDR3 is CSVENRGALGTQYF. The CDR3 DNA reads as TGCAGCGTTGAAAACAGGGGAGCGTTAGGGACCCAGTACTTC.

The chain employs TRBV28 and TRBJ2-7; D not resolved. The J call may be wrong; the DNA end is better matched by TRBJ2-5. The length of the CDR3 is 15 residues. Germline CDR1 MDHEN, CDR2 SYDVKM. The CDR3 region has the DNA TGTGCCAGCACCTCGGCGCCGAGGCTGATAGAGACCCAGTACTTC. Translating gives CASTSAPRLIETQYF.

This chain joins TRBV7-2 and TRBJ2-4; TRBD1 agrees at 9 bases. The J call is in doubt because the DNA end fits TRBJ2-7 better. The germline V gene encodes CDR1 SGHTA and CDR2 FQGNSA. The CDR3 is made up of 16 amino acids. The CDR3 spells CASSLRGDRVVHEQYF. The CDR3 DNA follows: TGTGCCAGCAGCTTAAGGGGGGACAGGGTCGTCCACGAGCAGTACTTC.

V and J are TRBV9 and TRBJ2-3; TRBD1 matches 7 bases. V gave up 4 bases and J gave up 1 base; unmatched junction bases: 12. Germline V gives CDR1 SGDLS, CDR2 YYNGEE. The CDR3 contains 17 residues. The CDR3 is CASSTITGAGRTDTQYF. The CDR3 coding sequence is TGTGCCAGCAGCACTATAACAGGGGCAGGGCGCACAGATACGCAGTATTTT.

The V and J genes are TRBV6-1 and TRBJ2-3; TRBD1 or TRBD2 may be the D gene (5 bases each). The CDR3 is made up of 17 amino acids. The ends were cut back, 6 bases at V and 0 bases at J, with 19 bases in the middle. Germline CDR1 is MNHNS and CDR2 is SASEGT. DNA of the CDR3: TGTGCCAGCAGGCGGGCCTTTAATGACAGAAGCACAGATACGCAGTATTTT. It translates to CASRRAFNDRSTDTQYF.

This clonotype has just a few counts. V and J are TRBV10-3 and TRBJ2-1; the D gene could be TRBD1 or TRBD2 (5 bases each). The CDR3 runs 13 residues. Germline assignment: CDR1 ENHRY and CDR2 SYGVKD. Trimming removed 8 bases at V and 7 bases at J, with 15 bases between. This CDR3 reads CAIGAGTVNEQFF. In nucleotides, the CDR3 is TGTGCCATCGGGGCGGGTACAGTAAATGAGCAGTTCTTC.

Comments on this clonotype: A read error may account for a junction end that differs from germline. V usage is TRBV4-3 and J usage is TRBJ2-6; TRBD1 matches at 9 bases. Per germline, CDR1 LGHNA and CDR2 YSLEER. The CDR3 contains 20 residues. The CDR3 DNA reads as TGCGCCAACAGCCACGTCGTGGCGGGACAGGGTAATTATGGGGCCAACGTCCTGACTTTC. This sequence encodes CANSHVVAGQGNYGANVLTF.

The chain combines TRBV4-3 with TRBJ1-3, with a possible D match to TRBD1 (6 bases). Per the germline V gene, CDR1 is LGHNA and CDR2 is YSLEER. Between the trimmed V and J ends, which lost 4 bases and 0 bases, there was a span of 16 bases. The CDR3 length is 17 residues. The CDR3 loop reads CASSRGAGESSGNTIYF. The DNA for the CDR3 is TGCGCCAGCAGCCGAGGGGCAGGGGAGAGCTCTGGAAACACCATATATTTT.

This clonotype was counted a few times. The CDR3 protein is CAISESGQGATEAFF. The CDR3 region has the DNA TGTGCCATCAGTGAGTCAGGGCAGGGGGCGACTGAAGCTTTCTTT. The chain uses TRBV10-3 and TRBJ1-1; 8 nucleotides match TRBD1. Germline-derived CDR1 and CDR2 are ENHRY and SYGVKD. The V gene end was trimmed by 0 bases and the J gene end by 5 bases; junction bases not matched to a gene: 5. This CDR3 is built from 15 residues.

A remark on this clonotype: At one of its ends the junction is not consistent with the germline gene, which may arise from a read error. V gene TRBV9 combines with J gene TRBJ2-5, with D uncertain. Germline V lookup: CDR1 SGDLS, CDR2 YYNGEE. The CDR3 covers 13 residues. CDR3 nucleotide sequence: TGTACCAGCAGCGTAGCTGGCCAAGAGACCCAGTACTTC. This codes for CTSSVAGQETQYF.

This clonotype was picked up a small number of times. The chain combines TRBV7-2 with TRBJ2-1; D is undetermined. The V gene lost 3 bases and the J gene lost 3 bases, with 9 bases spanning the gap. Germline V gene lookup returns CDR1 SGHTA and CDR2 FQGNSA. The CDR3 has 14 amino acids. CDR3 sequence reads: CASSFSQSYNEQFF. The CDR3 coding sequence is TGTGCCAGCAGCTTTTCCCAGAGCTACAATGAGCAGTTCTTC.

The J gene is TRBJ2-4, the V gene TRBV6-5, with a possible D match to TRBD2 (5 bases). The end of the DNA is better explained by TRBJ2-5, so the J call may be wrong. Germline V gene sequence: CDR1 MNHEY, CDR2 SVGAGI. The length of the CDR3 is 15 residues. The CDR3 is CASSYYAARGETQYF. CDR3 coding DNA: TGTGCCAGCAGTTACTATGCTGCCCGCGGGGAGACCCAGTACTTC.

In this sample, this clonotype turned up many times. V and J are TRBV20-1 and TRBJ2-3; D perhaps matches TRBD2 (5 bases). From germline, CDR1 is DFQATT and CDR2 SNEGSKA (reference sequence). The V and J ends lost 6 bases and 0 bases respectively, with 13 bases between them. CDR3 size: 14 residues. DNA of the CDR3: TGCAGTGCCTGGACTTTTTCTAGCACAGATACGCAGTATTTT. Its protein product is CSAWTFSSTDTQYF.

The gene calls are TRBV13 and TRBJ2-2; 7 positions match TRBD1. Germline-derived CDR1 and CDR2 are PRHDT and FYEKMQ (reference sequence). The V and J ends lost 5 bases and 0 bases, in that order; junction bases with no gene match: 3. This CDR3 comprises 15 residues. The CDR3 is CASSPGTANTGELFF. DNA for the CDR3: TGTGCCAGCAGCCCCGGGACAGCGAACACCGGGGAGCTGTTTTTT. Full variable domain (rest looked up from reference TRBV13 and TRBJ2-2): AAGVIQSPRHLIKEKRETATLKCYPIPRHDTVYWYQQGPGQDPQFLISFYEKMQSDKGSIPDRFSAQQFSDYHSELNMSSLELGDSALYFCASSPGTANTGELFFGEGSRLTVL.

On this clonotype itself: At one end, the junction sequence differs from germline, possibly due to a read error. The chain is built from TRBV12-3 or TRBV12-4 and TRBJ2-1; 9 bases line up with TRBD2. The CDR3 length is 15 residues. In nucleotides, the CDR3 is TGTGCCAGCTGCATGGGGACTAGCTCCGACAATGAGCAGTTCTTC. Its translation: CASCMGTSSDNEQFF.

V and J are TRBV6-5 and TRBJ1-5; the match to TRBD1 covers 7 bases. V dropped 5 bases and J dropped 4; count of bases not matched to a gene: 5. CDR3 length: 14 amino acids. Germline CDR1 reads MNHEY; CDR2 reads SVGAGI. The CDR3 coding sequence is TGTGCCAGCAGTGCAGGGGGGGGGAATCAGCCCCAGCATTTT. Amino acids: CASSAGGGNQPQHF.

The CDR3 loop is CASSLGQAADRPQHF. DNA of the CDR3: TGTGCCAGCAGCCTAGGACAGGCAGCGGATCGGCCCCAGCATTTT. The chain links TRBV12-3 or TRBV12-4 to TRBJ1-5, with 7 bases fitting TRBD1. The CDR3 is 15 amino acids. Trimming at V came to 6 bases and at J to 9 bases, leaving 14 bases not matched to a gene.

Comment on this clonotype: One end of the junction does not line up with germline, which may come from a read error. The J gene is TRBJ2-3, the V gene TRBV7-7, with TRBD2 identical over 9 bases. The length of the CDR3 is 17 residues. Per germline, CDR1 SSHAT and CDR2 FNYEAQ (reference sequence). The CDR3 DNA sequence: TGTGCTAGCAGCTTAACCCCCTCGGGCGGGGGGGGAGATACGCAGTATTTT. Encoded protein: CASSLTPSGGGGDTQYF.

This clonotype showed up many times. V and J are TRBV9 and TRBJ2-1; the D is unclear. Trimming took 1 base from V and 7 from J, leaving 18 bases between them. Germline loops: CDR1 SGDLS, CDR2 YYNGEE. This CDR3 comprises 16 residues. DNA for the CDR3: TGTGCCAGCAGCGTAACCTCAAAAACTTACCGAAATGAGCAGTTCTTC. Its protein is CASSVTSKTYRNEQFF. The full variable domain, completed using reference TRBV9 and TRBJ2-1, is DSGVTQTPKHLITATGQRVTLRCSPRSGDLSVYWYQQSLDQGLQFLIQYYNGEERAKGNILERFSAQQFPDLHSELNLSSLELGDSALYFCASSVTSKTYRNEQFFGPGTRLTVL.